This passage covers 20 T cell receptor beta chains from one sample sequenced in a study of cytomegalovirus exposure and HLA in healthy donors. PCR involved 60 Vbeta and 13 Jbeta primers. Repertoires were generated with immunoSEQ multiplex PCR, while TCRdb's copy carries only in-frame clones and drops some. Here the sample spans about 94,000 clones, approximately 79% being singletons. Sequences were obtained from PBMCs. These receptors were taken from a woman aged 40 to 55 in good health and CMV-seronegative.

The chain is built from TRBV5-1 and TRBJ1-3, with a possible D match to TRBD1 (6 bases). Trimming left V 5 bases short and J 3 bases short, with 15 bases between. The CDR3 contains 15 residues. Per germline, CDR1 SGHRS and CDR2 YFSETQ. CDR3 DNA sequence: TGCGCCAGCAGTCCGGGACACGAGATTGGAAACACCATATATTTT. This gives the protein CASSPGHEIGNTIYF.

The gene calls are TRBV7-9 and TRBJ2-7; 11 bases are a match to TRBD1. The germline gives CDR1 SEHNR, CDR2 FQNEAQ (reference sequence). Trimming at V came to 5 bases and at J to 3 bases, leaving 3 bases not matched to a gene. This CDR3 contains 14 residues. As DNA, the CDR3 is TGTGCCAGCAGCCCCGGGACAGGGGGCTACGAGCAGTACTTC. Encoded protein: CASSPGTGGYEQYF. The complete variable domain, with remaining parts taken from reference TRBV7-9 and TRBJ2-7, reads DTGVSQNPRHKITKRGQNVTFRCDPISEHNRLYWYRQTLGQGPEFLTYFQNEAQLEKSRLLSDRFSAERPKGSFSTLEIQRTEQGDSAMYLCASSPGTGGYEQYFGPGTRLTVT.

CDR3 in DNA: TGTGCCAGCAGGAAAATGGAGCGGGGGAAAGGCGGGGAGCTGTTTTTT. This encodes CASRKMERGKGGELFF. This chain joins TRBV6-6 and TRBJ2-2, with 8 bases that match TRBD2. Germline trimming cut 6 bases from V and 7 bases from J; bases unmatched to any gene: 13. Germline V gene lookup returns CDR1 MNHNY and CDR2 SVGAGI (reference sequence). The CDR3 is made up of 16 amino acids.

The chain is built from TRBV13 and TRBJ2-7, with D possibly matching TRBD2 (6 bases). V was clipped by 3 bases and J by 4 bases, with 7 bases between them. Germline loops: CDR1 PRHDT, CDR2 FYEKMQ (reference sequence). CDR3 length: 12 amino acids. CDR3 in amino acids: CASSFLAYEQYF. For the CDR3, the DNA is TGTGCCAGCAGCTTCCTAGCGTACGAGCAGTACTTC.

J is TRBJ2-7 and V is TRBV4-1; possible D gene TRBD2, 5 bases. The CDR3 length is 14 residues. Germline-derived CDR1 and CDR2 are MGHRA and YSYEKL. Trimming took off 1 base at V and 2 bases at J, with 9 bases between the two ends. The CDR3, as DNA: TGCGCCAGCAGCCAAGGAGAGGGAGCCTACGAGCAGTACTTC. Its protein is CASSQGEGAYEQYF.

The J gene is TRBJ1-2, the V gene TRBV7-2, with a possible D match to TRBD1 (6 bases). The CDR3 has 14 residues. V lost 2 bases and J 4 bases, leaving 11 bases between the germline ends. Germline-derived CDR1 and CDR2 are SGHTA and FQGNSA. The DNA for the CDR3 is TGTGCCAGCAGCTTATCAGGGGCCGGCTATGGCTACACCTTC. It translates to CASSLSGAGYGYTF.

The V gene is TRBV5-1, the J gene TRBJ2-2; D is possibly TRBD2 (5 bases). Germline V gene lookup returns CDR1 SGHRS and CDR2 YFSETQ. Trimming left V 0 bases short and J 4 bases short, with 10 bases between. The length of the CDR3 is 15 residues. The CDR3 sequence: CASSLGTAGTGELFF. The DNA for the CDR3 is TGCGCCAGCAGCTTGGGCACCGCGGGCACCGGGGAGCTGTTTTTT. Based on the CDR3 plus reference TRBV5-1 and TRBJ2-2, the full variable domain is KAGVTQTPRYLIKTRGQQVTLSCSPISGHRSVSWYQQTPGQGLQFLFEYFSETQRNKGNFPGRFSGRQFSNSRSEMNVSTLELGDSALYLCASSLGTAGTGELFFGEGSRLTVL.

The chain carries TRBV11-3 and TRBJ2-1, with 15 bases that match TRBD2. The germline V gene encodes CDR1 SGHNT and CDR2 YENEEA. J gave up 5 bases and V 3 bases, and 8 bases lay outside the gene matches. The CDR3 length is 18 residues. In nucleotides, the CDR3 is TGTGCCAGCAGCTTCTCAGGGACTAGCGGGGGGAAGGACAATGAGCAGTTCTTC. Translating it yields CASSFSGTSGGKDNEQFF.

The chain uses TRBV29-1 and TRBJ1-2, with TRBD1 identical over 8 bases. Germline values: CDR1 SQVTM, CDR2 ANQGSEA. CDR3 length: 13 residues. V gave up 3 bases and J gave up 8 bases; unmatched junction bases: 8. The CDR3 loop is CSVDGQGSYGYTF. DNA for the CDR3: TGCAGCGTTGATGGACAGGGATCATACGGCTACACCTTC.

The chain recombines TRBV9 with TRBJ1-2; a possible D gene is TRBD1 (5 bases). Trimming removed 4 bases from V and 2 bases from J, with 12 bases in between. The CDR3 consists of 14 residues. Germline V gives CDR1 SGDLS, CDR2 YYNGEE. CDR3 nucleotide sequence: TGTGCCAGCAGCCGCGGAGGGGAGAACTATGGCTACACCTTC. As protein: CASSRGGENYGYTF.

V gene TRBV15 combines with J gene TRBJ2-7; TRBD2 is a possible D gene (6 bases). Germline values: CDR1 LNHNV, CDR2 YYDKDF (reference sequence). CDR3 length: 14 amino acids. V was clipped by 2 bases and J by 4 bases, with 12 bases between them. In DNA, the CDR3 is TGTGCCACCAGCAGAAAGGCTAGCGATTACGAGCAGTACTTC. Translation: CATSRKASDYEQYF.

About this clone: Distinct nucleotide sequences in the sample also encode this CDR3. The chain combines TRBV5-1 with TRBJ2-1; 15 bases line up with TRBD2. Trimming took 4 bases from V and 0 from J; bases not matched to a gene: 8. The CDR3 is made up of 19 amino acids. CDR1 SGHRS and CDR2 YFSETQ come from the germline V gene. The CDR3 nucleotides read TGCGCCAGCAGCCCGGGACTAGCGGGGGGCTATAGCTCCTACAATGAGCAGTTCTTC. Its protein product is CASSPGLAGGYSSYNEQFF.

The V and J genes are TRBV19 and TRBJ1-2; D is undetermined. Germline CDR1 reads LNHDA; CDR2 reads SQIVND (reference sequence). Trimming cost V 8 bases and J 3 bases, with 22 bases left between them. There are 16 residues in the CDR3. In DNA form, the CDR3 reads TGTGCCAGTCGAAACCCTAGGGCGGGCGTGGACTATGGCTACACCTTC. This codes for CASRNPRAGVDYGYTF.

This chain connects TRBV7-9 to TRBJ2-3, with 12 bases lining up with TRBD2. This CDR3 is built from 15 residues. V lost 4 bases, J lost 6 bases, and 5 bases stayed unmatched. Germline V CDR1 and CDR2: SEHNR, FQNEAQ (reference sequence). The CDR3: CASSYLAGGPDTQYF. Written as DNA, the CDR3 is TGTGCCAGCAGCTATCTAGCGGGGGGGCCGGATACGCAGTATTTT.

The J gene is TRBJ2-7, the V gene TRBV5-4; 13 bases align to TRBD2. There are 15 residues in the CDR3. The V segment lost 4 bases and the J segment 2 bases; nucleotides outside the gene matches: 3. Germline CDR1 and CDR2: SGHNT and YYREEE (reference sequence). The CDR3 nucleotides are TGTGCCAGCAGCCTGGGGACTAGCGGGGCCTACGAGCAGTACTTC. Translated: CASSLGTSGAYEQYF.

There are a few counts of this clone. This chain joins TRBV6-1 and TRBJ1-4; tentatively, D is TRBD1 (6 bases). Germline V gene sequence: CDR1 MNHNS, CDR2 SASEGT. There are 14 residues in the CDR3. V lost 8 bases, J lost 8 bases, and 18 bases lay in between. The CDR3: CASGEPGQFEKLFF. The CDR3 DNA reads as TGTGCCAGCGGGGAACCGGGACAATTCGAAAAACTGTTTTTT.

The V gene is TRBV4-3, the J gene TRBJ1-5; 7 bases match TRBD1. Germline loops: CDR1 LGHNA, CDR2 YSLEER. There are 14 residues in the CDR3. V lost 1 base and J lost 5; bases outside the gene matches: 2. The CDR3 loop reads CASSQGTGHQPQHF. The DNA of the CDR3 is TGCGCCAGCAGCCAAGGGACAGGCCATCAGCCCCAGCATTTT.

This chain connects TRBV18 to TRBJ2-7, with a weak D call TRBD1 (6 bases). The CDR3 has 15 amino acids. In germline, CDR1 is KGHSH, CDR2 LQKENI. The V end lost 5 bases, the J end lost 5 bases, and 19 bases lay between the germline ends. CDR3 sequence: CASSSSYLDSDEQYF. The CDR3 nucleotides are TGTGCCAGCTCATCTTCATACCTGGACAGCGACGAGCAGTACTTC.

V usage is TRBV30 and J usage is TRBJ2-4; D possibly corresponds to TRBD1 (6 bases). The ends were cut back, 8 bases at V and 2 bases at J, with 10 bases in the middle. This CDR3 contains 12 residues. Germline values: CDR1 GTSNPN, CDR2 SVGIG (reference sequence). CDR3 region: CAGRDTKNIQYF. As DNA, the CDR3 is TGTGCCGGACGGGACACCAAAAACATTCAGTACTTC.

The V and J genes are TRBV11-1 and TRBJ2-3; no definite D call. Germline loops: CDR1 SGHAT, CDR2 FQDESV (reference sequence). The CDR3 runs to 14 residues. Trimming stripped 5 bases from V and 0 bases from J, with 9 bases between. CDR3 in amino acids: CASSPRLSTDTQYF. The CDR3 DNA sequence: TGTGCCAGCAGCCCTCGACTGAGCACAGATACGCAGTATTTT. The entire variable domain, with the rest obtained from reference TRBV11-1 and TRBJ2-3, is as follows: EAEVAQSPRYKITEKSQAVAFWCDPISGHATLYWYRQILGQGPELLVQFQDESVVDDSQLPKDRFSAERLKGVDSTLKIQPAELGDSAMYLCASSPRLSTDTQYFGPGTRLTVL.